This T cell receptor beta chain came from a study of molecular identifiers for immune sequencing clone quantification. Background on the study: Within a replicate experiment, RNA obtained from either about 20,000 or 100,000 naive CD8 cells was divided into five aliquots, and four of those aliquots were then sequenced.

TCRdb itself ran the PCR reads through MiXCR, one entry per CDR3 protein. The sample lists about 97,000 distinct CDR3 sequences, approximately 24% occurring once. Trimming stripped 1 base from V and 8 bases from J, with 11 bases between. This CDR3 comprises 14 residues. From germline, CDR1 is LGHNA and CDR2 YSLEER. The sequencing input was naive CD8+ T cells from blood, with Jurkat cell RNA spiked in. Stated subset: FACS-sorted CD8+CD4-CCR7+CD45RA+ naive T cells. The source is a human donor in good health. Some libraries in this study had Jurkat cell RNA spiked in. The J gene is TRBJ2-2, the V gene TRBV4-3; D may be TRBD1 (5 bases). The CDR3 sequence is CASSQGPGKGELFF. The DNA of the CDR3 is TGCGCCAGCAGCCAAGGGCCAGGGAAAGGGGAGCTGTTTTTT.